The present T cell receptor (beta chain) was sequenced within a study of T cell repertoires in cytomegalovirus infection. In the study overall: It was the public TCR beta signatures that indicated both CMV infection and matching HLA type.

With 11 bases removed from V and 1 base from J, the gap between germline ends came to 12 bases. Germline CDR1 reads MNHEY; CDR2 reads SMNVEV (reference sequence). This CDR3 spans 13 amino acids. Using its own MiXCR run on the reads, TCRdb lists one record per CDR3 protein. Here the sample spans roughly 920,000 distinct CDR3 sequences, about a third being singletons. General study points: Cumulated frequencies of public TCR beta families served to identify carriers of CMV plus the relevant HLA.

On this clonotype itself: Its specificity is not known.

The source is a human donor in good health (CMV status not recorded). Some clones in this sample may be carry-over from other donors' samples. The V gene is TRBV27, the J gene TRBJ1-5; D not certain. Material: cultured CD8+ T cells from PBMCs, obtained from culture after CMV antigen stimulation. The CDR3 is CASRVHSNQPQHF. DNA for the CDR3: TGTGCCTCAAGGGTTCACAGCAATCAGCCCCAGCATTTT.